This TCR beta chain was recorded in a study of T-cell reconstitution after alpha-beta-depleted transplantation in children. Study-level findings and limits: High day-60 TCRbeta diversity in some patients came from surviving recipient T cells and thymic progenitors. The authors attributed T-cell counts and diversity one year after transplant mostly to newly produced T cells. It was reported that alpha-beta T cells came from several hundred expanded graft clones (about two months after transplant).

This CDR3 has 17 amino acids. The V and J ends lost 0 bases and 2 bases, in that order; junction bases with no gene match: 8. Germline V gives CDR1 SGHRS, CDR2 YFSETQ. To note about this clonotype: As yet, its antigen is unknown.

Researchers prepared the TCRbeta library using unique molecular identifiers, the study reports. Each CDR3 protein gets one entry after TCRdb re-called the PCR reads with MiXCR. The sample has 700,000 to 850,000 distinct CDR3 sequences; approximately 15% are singletons. The rearrangement uses TRBV5-1 and TRBJ2-1; 7 positions agree with TRBD2. The receptor comes from a male patient younger than 18 who had a stem cell transplant for acute lymphoblastic leukemia, so the T cells may come from the graft donor. The sample here was PBMCs, mostly from graft donor cells, taken 360 days after TCRalphabeta/CD19-depleted stem cell transplant. CDR3 protein: CASSLVLGGRAYNEQFF. CDR3 coding DNA: TGCGCCAGCAGCTTGGTCCTCGGCGGGAGAGCCTACAATGAGCAGTTCTTC. Full variable domain (outside the CDR3, taken from reference TRBV5-1 and TRBJ2-1): KAGVTQTPRYLIKTRGQQVTLSCSPISGHRSVSWYQQTPGQGLQFLFEYFSETQRNKGNFPGRFSGRQFSNSRSEMNVSTLELGDSALYLCASSLVLGGRAYNEQFFGPGTRLTVL.